The 19 T cell receptor beta chains below were found in one sample sequenced in a study of blood T cell repertoires in COVID-19. Some clones are missing from TCRdb's copy, which holds only in-frame ones; the method was immunoSEQ multiplex PCR. The table records more than 250,000 clones, approximately 86% of them present only once. The sample was peripheral blood. These TCRs come from a woman in her 30s who had recovered from COVID-19.

V usage is TRBV28 and J usage is TRBJ2-1; 7 positions match TRBD1. Germline V gives CDR1 MDHEN, CDR2 SYDVKM. This CDR3 is 13 amino acids long. The V and J ends lost 8 bases and 4 bases, in that order; junction bases with no gene match: 5. Here the CDR3 reads CASEGQLYNEQFF. For the CDR3, the DNA is TGTGCCAGCGAGGGACAGCTGTACAATGAGCAGTTCTTC. Variable domain in full (rest from reference TRBV28 and TRBJ2-1): DVKVTQSSRYLVKRTGEKVFLECVQDMDHENMFWYRQDPGLGLRLIYFSYDVKMKEKGDIPEGYSVSREKKERFSLILESASTNQTSMYLCASEGQLYNEQFFGPGTRLTVL.

This clone was counted only a few times. This rearrangement joins TRBV3-1 (or the pseudogene TRBV3-2) to TRBJ2-3; 8 bases are a match to TRBD2. J gave up 2 bases and V 5 bases, and 3 bases lay outside the gene matches. Per germline, CDR1 LGHDT and CDR2 YNNKEL (reference sequence). This CDR3 is built from 14 residues. The CDR3 is CASSGSGVTDTQYF. CDR3 bases: TGTGCCAGCAGCGGTAGCGGGGTCACAGATACGCAGTATTTT.

J is TRBJ2-1 and V is TRBV19, with TRBD1 identical over 11 bases. The germline CDR1 and CDR2 sequences are LNHDA and SQIVND (reference sequence). This CDR3 is built from 15 residues. Unmatched junction bases numbered 7, after V lost 5 bases and J lost 7 bases. CDR3 residues: CASSQGTGGRNEQFF. CDR3 nucleotides: TGTGCCAGTAGTCAAGGGACAGGGGGTAGGAATGAGCAGTTCTTC.

The rearrangement joins TRBV6-5 to TRBJ2-5; 9 positions agree with TRBD2. J was trimmed by 2 bases and V by 6 bases; bases with no gene match: 4. Per the germline V gene, CDR1 is MNHEY and CDR2 is SVGAGI. The CDR3 runs 14 residues. CDR3 sequence (DNA): TGTGCCAGCAGGCGTAGCGGGGGACAAGAGACCCAGTACTTC. Amino acids: CASRRSGGQETQYF.

The chain joins TRBV7-2 to TRBJ1-3; D possibly corresponds to TRBD1 (6 bases). This CDR3 contains 13 residues. Germline V gene sequence: CDR1 SGHTA, CDR2 FQGNSA. Between the trimmed V and J ends, which lost 2 bases and 6 bases, there was a span of 8 bases. CDR3 amino acids: CASSLRTENTIYF. CDR3 bases: TGTGCCAGCAGCTTAAGGACAGAAAACACCATATATTTT.

This clone was detected once. This sequence joins TRBV4-2 and TRBJ2-3; 8 bases map to TRBD2. V dropped 3 bases and J dropped 5; count of bases not matched to a gene: 10. The germline V gene has CDR1 LGHNA and CDR2 YNFKEQ. This CDR3 comprises 16 residues. CDR3 sequence: CASSHTHNGGEDTQYF. DNA of the CDR3: TGTGCCAGCAGCCACACCCATAACGGGGGGGAAGATACGCAGTATTTT.

A word on this clone: The sample carries other DNA sequences with the same CDR3. The gene calls are TRBV5-1 and TRBJ1-4; TRBD1 is a possible D gene (6 bases). This CDR3 contains 14 residues. V lost 3 bases and J 4 bases, leaving 10 bases between the germline ends. In germline, CDR1 is SGHRS, CDR2 YFSETQ. Written as DNA, the CDR3 is TGCGCCAGCAGCTCTGGACAGAGTAATGAAAAACTGTTTTTT. The encoded protein is CASSSGQSNEKLFF.

The rearrangement uses TRBV2 and TRBJ2-5; D unresolved. Germline V gene sequence: CDR1 SNHLY, CDR2 FYNNEI. V lost 5 bases and J 3 bases, leaving 4 bases between the germline ends. The CDR3 length is 11 residues. The CDR3 DNA sequence: TGTGCCAGCAGTCCTAAAGAGACCCAGTACTTC. Its translation is CASSPKETQYF. Filled out from reference TRBV2 and TRBJ2-5, the complete variable domain reads EPEVTQTPSHQVTQMGQEVILRCVPISNHLYFYWYRQILGQKVEFLVSFYNNEISEKSEIFDDQFSVERPDGSNFTLKIRSTKLEDSAMYFCASSPKETQYFGPGTRLLVL.

This clone was observed a handful of times. The CDR3 region has the DNA TGCGCCAGCAGCTCACGGAGAGGGGGACAGATGAACACTGAAGCTTTCTTT. Its translation: CASSSRRGGQMNTEAFF. This chain uses TRBV5-1 with TRBJ1-1; 7 bases fit TRBD1. CDR3 length: 17 amino acids. The V gene's germline CDR1 is SGHRS and CDR2 YFSETQ. With 3 bases clipped from V and 0 bases from J, the junction kept 11 bases outside the gene matches.

The chain has TRBV30 and TRBJ2-7, with D tentatively TRBD2 (7 bases). Germline V gene data show CDR1 as GTSNPN and CDR2 as SVGIG (reference sequence). The CDR3 is made up of 14 amino acids. V lost 0 bases and J 6 bases, leaving 15 bases between the germline ends. The CDR3 region has the DNA TGTGCCTGGAGTGTGAGGGGGGGAACTAGCGAGCAGTACTTC. It encodes CAWSVRGGTSEQYF.

This chain links TRBV27 with TRBJ1-2; TRBD1 matches at 8 bases. The trim removed 2 bases at V and 8 bases at J, leaving 10 bases unmatched. The CDR3 contains 15 residues. Germline loops: CDR1 MNHEY, CDR2 SMNVEV (reference sequence). CDR3 sequence (DNA): TGTGCCAGCAGTTTAGCAGGGACAGGCTGGCAGGGCTACACCTTC. Translation gives CASSLAGTGWQGYTF.

The genes are TRBV15 and TRBJ2-6; unclear D gene. Germline CDR1 LNHNV, CDR2 YYDKDF (reference sequence). V was shortened by 0 bases and J by 0 bases, with 3 bases between the two germline ends. CDR3 length: 15 residues. CDR3 residues: CATSRDRSGANVLTF. CDR3 DNA: TGTGCCACCAGCAGAGATCGCTCTGGGGCCAACGTCCTGACTTTC.

The rearrangement joins TRBV11-2 to TRBJ2-5, with D possibly being TRBD1 (6 bases). Trimming took 2 bases from V and 5 from J, leaving 12 bases between them. The CDR3 totals 14 residues. From germline, CDR1 is SGHAT and CDR2 FQNNGV. CDR3 nucleotide sequence: TGTGCCAGCAGCTTACAGGGAAGGGGGGAGACCCAGTACTTC. Its translation is CASSLQGRGETQYF.

The chain carries TRBV6-5 and TRBJ1-4; unclear D gene. V was clipped by 10 bases and J by 3 bases, with 12 bases between them. CDR1 MNHEY and CDR2 SVGAGI come from the germline V gene. The CDR3 sequence is 13 residues long. CDR3 protein: CATRRRPNEKLFF. In DNA form, the CDR3 reads TGTGCCACACGAAGGAGACCTAATGAAAAACTGTTTTTT.

CDR3 sequence: CASSLVRRGQETQYF. In DNA, the CDR3 is TGTGCCAGCAGCTTAGTTCGGCGGGGTCAAGAGACCCAGTACTTC. The J gene is TRBJ2-5, the V gene TRBV13; TRBD2 is a possible D gene (6 bases). Germline loops: CDR1 PRHDT, CDR2 FYEKMQ (reference sequence). V was trimmed by 1 base and J by 2 bases, leaving 11 bases between them. This CDR3 contains 15 residues.

The chain employs TRBV7-2 and TRBJ1-4; 8 nucleotides align to TRBD1. This CDR3 has 14 residues. Germline V lookup: CDR1 SGHTA, CDR2 FQGNSA. With 5 bases clipped from V and 7 bases from J, the junction kept 6 bases outside the gene matches. The CDR3 DNA follows: TGTGCCAGCAGCGCCCCGGGACAGGCTGAAAAACTGTTTTTT. Its protein is CASSAPGQAEKLFF.

The J gene is TRBJ2-7, the V gene TRBV5-1; TRBD2 might be the D (6 bases). CDR1 and CDR2 (germline): SGHRS, YFSETQ. This CDR3 comprises 19 residues. The ends were cut back, 4 bases at V and 2 bases at J, with 28 bases in the middle. Here the CDR3 reads CASSPLGGPQILGTYEQYF. The CDR3 nucleotides are TGCGCCAGCAGCCCCCTTGGAGGGCCCCAAATCCTCGGTACCTACGAGCAGTACTTC.

The chain employs TRBV28 and TRBJ1-2, with 8 nucleotides matching TRBD1. In germline, CDR1 is MDHEN, CDR2 SYDVKM. The CDR3 consists of 13 residues. Germline trimming cut 6 bases from V and 11 bases from J; bases unmatched to any gene: 11. The DNA for the CDR3 is TGTGCCAGCAGGAGGGCAGGGGGCGCTTATTACACCTTC. This encodes CASRRAGGAYYTF.

The genes are TRBV19 and TRBJ1-1; 8 bases are a match to TRBD1. This CDR3 comprises 14 residues. With 5 bases clipped from V and 2 bases from J, the junction kept 4 bases outside the gene matches. Germline V gene sequence: CDR1 LNHDA, CDR2 SQIVND (reference sequence). This CDR3 is CASSVQGGNTEAFF. CDR3 coding DNA: TGTGCCAGTAGTGTACAGGGGGGTAACACTGAAGCTTTCTTT.